This paragraph covers one T cell receptor (beta chain) sequence. This entry belongs to a study of blood T cell repertoires in COVID-19. Study as a whole: Specimens from acute and convalescent COVID-19 originated in the United States, Italy and Spain.

Authors' processing steps: Reference gene primer amplification in the assay estimated nucleated cell counts. The protocol was immunoSEQ multiplex PCR, while the TCRdb copy is restricted to in-frame clones and leaves out a portion. V and J calls and clone size are copied from that table; D and trimming were computed from the DNA. The sample carries about 320,000 clones, 90% recorded once. Resolution of symptoms, clearance, or two negative PCRs was present in recovered Cohort 3 donors. After removal of 8 bases from V and 4 bases from J, the junction contained 13 bases not matched to a gene. Germline CDR1 and CDR2: MGHRA and YSYEKL. The CDR3 totals 16 residues.

The J gene is TRBJ1-1, the V gene TRBV4-1; 10 bases align to TRBD1. Sequencing was carried out using PBMCs or T cells enriched from blood (not recorded which). This receptor was identified in a man aged 60-69 years who had recovered from COVID-19. The CDR3 protein is CASSGTGVISGTEAFF. The CDR3 DNA reads as TGCGCCAGCTCCGGGACAGGGGTTATTTCGGGCACTGAAGCTTTCTTT.